This TCR beta chain appears in the sequencing data of a study of cytomegalovirus exposure and HLA in healthy donors. As for this clone: Its antigen is still unknown.

The CDR3 extends over 15 amino acids. Per germline, CDR1 SGHNT and CDR2 YYREEE (reference sequence). V shed 0 bases and J 6 bases; nucleotides not matched to a gene: 5. Primers included in the PCR were 60 Vbeta and 13 Jbeta primers. TCRdb's copy holds only in-frame clones and misses some; the assay was immunoSEQ multiplex PCR. The sample has tens of thousands of clones, roughly 76% seen once. Broader study findings: In vitro experiments confirmed that a few CMV-associated chains were specific for CMV antigens. The authors later linked a missense DCLRE1C variant to TCR beta V- and J-gene trimming. Prior analysis indicated that the majority of TCR beta V segments exhibited productivity approximately 87% or approximately 30% of the time. With high specificity and sensitivity, the classifier reportedly diagnosed cytomegalovirus status.

Input material: PBMCs. This chain joins TRBV5-4 and TRBJ2-2; the match to TRBD2 covers 7 bases. The sequence was collected from a man aged 25-40 years in good health and CMV-seronegative. CDR3 protein: CASSLEGGPPGELFF. CDR3 nucleotides: TGTGCCAGCAGCTTGGAGGGAGGGCCCCCCGGGGAGCTGTTTTTT.